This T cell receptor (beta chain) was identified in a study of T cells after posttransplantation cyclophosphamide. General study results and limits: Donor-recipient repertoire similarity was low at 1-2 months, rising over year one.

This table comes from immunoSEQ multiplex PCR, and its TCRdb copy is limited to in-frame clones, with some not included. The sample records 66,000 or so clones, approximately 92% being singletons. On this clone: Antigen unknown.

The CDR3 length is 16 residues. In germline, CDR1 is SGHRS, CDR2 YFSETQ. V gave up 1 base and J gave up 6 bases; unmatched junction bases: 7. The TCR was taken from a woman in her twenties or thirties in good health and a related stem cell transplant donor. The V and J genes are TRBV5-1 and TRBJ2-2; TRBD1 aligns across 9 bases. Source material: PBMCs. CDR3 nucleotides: TGCGCCAGCAGCTTGTACAGGGGGCATTCTCCCGGGGAGCTGTTTTTT. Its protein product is CASSLYRGHSPGELFF.